A selection of T cell receptor beta chains follows, all from one sample in a study of T cells in localized non-small cell lung cancer. Measured with immunoSEQ multiplex PCR; TCRdb has only the in-frame clones, and not every one. The sample holds tens of thousands of clones, roughly nine tenths seen once. The sample here was PBMCs, taken before any cancer treatment. These receptors were collected from a man aged 40 to 70 with stage II squamous cell lung carcinoma. Each CDR3 is given with its conserved first and last residue. The D gene is left open where the match is weak. Size is stated for part of the rows, as once, few or many counts, or as a class when the clone is expanded.

j_call d_call clone_size v_call cdr3_aa cdr3_nt
TRBJ2-6 TRBD1 - TRBV7-7 CASSPQTGTVTGANVLTF TGTGCTAGCAGCCCGCAGACAGGGACGGTAACTGGGGCCAACGTCCTGACTTTC
TRBJ2-3 - once TRBV7-3 CASSPSGGGTDTQYF TGTGCCAGCAGCCCCTCCGGGGGTGGCACAGATACGCAGTATTTT
TRBJ2-1 TRBD2 - TRBV7-9 CASSLVAGGWYNEQFF TGTGCCAGCAGCTTAGTTGCGGGAGGATGGTACAATGAGCAGTTCTTC
TRBJ2-1 - large TRBV5-1 CASSLVRSSSSYNEQFF TGCGCCAGCAGCTTGGTTAGATCCTCGAGCTCCTACAATGAGCAGTTCTTC
TRBJ1-1 - - TRBV7-9 CASSWVADTEAFF TGTGCCAGCAGCTGGGTTGCGGACACTGAAGCTTTCTTT
TRBJ2-2 TRBD2 - TRBV28 CASSPGLAGGYTGELFF TGTGCCAGCAGCCCGGGACTAGCGGGAGGGTACACCGGGGAGCTGTTTTTT
TRBJ1-2 TRBD1 - TRBV2 CASSDRPGGGADGYTF TGTGCCAGCAGTGACCGCCCAGGAGGGGGCGCGGATGGCTACACCTTC
TRBJ1-6 - - TRBV2 CASSRQGTALWNSPLHF TGTGCCAGCAGCCGACAAGGCACAGCCCTCTGGAATTCACCCCTCCACTTT
TRBJ2-5 TRBD2 - TRBV28 CASSLTTSGSFETQYF TGTGCCAGCAGTTTGACCACTAGCGGGAGTTTCGAGACCCAGTACTTC
TRBJ1-2 - - TRBV28 CASSPLGAEAYGYTF TGTGCCAGCAGTCCCCTGGGGGCTGAGGCCTATGGCTACACCTTC
TRBJ2-1 TRBD2 - TRBV28 CASRDLGTRNEQFF TGTGCCAGCAGAGATCTCGGGACTAGAAATGAGCAGTTCTTC
TRBJ1-2 - few TRBV5-4 CASSLGEEIYGYTF TGTGCCAGCAGCTTGGGGGAAGAAATCTATGGCTACACCTTC
TRBJ1-6 - - TRBV19 CASRTGEINNSPLHF TGTGCCAGTAGGACCGGGGAGATAAATAATTCACCCCTCCACTTT
TRBJ2-5 - - TRBV2 CASSLDGGETQYF TGTGCCAGCAGTTTGGACGGCGGGGAGACCCAGTACTTC
TRBJ1-5 - - TRBV5-6 CASSENREAQPQHF TGTGCCAGCAGCGAGAACAGGGAGGCGCAGCCCCAGCATTTT
TRBJ2-5 - once TRBV27 CASSLGSGETQYF TGTGCCAGCAGTTTAGGGTCTGGTGAGACCCAGTACTTC